The rows below give T cell receptor beta chains drawn from one sample of a study of cytomegalovirus exposure and HLA in healthy donors. The repertoire was sequenced with immunoSEQ multiplex PCR; TCRdb's copy has only in-frame clones and lacks some. Its table lists fewer than 70,000 clones. The sample taken for sequencing was PBMCs. These receptors were collected from a man in his thirties or forties in good health and CMV-seropositive. Each CDR3 is given with its conserved first and last residue. A D gene is named only where the DNA matches it firmly.

TRBJ2-2	TRBV7-9	TRBD2	TGTGCCAGCAGGGGGCCGGGGGGAGGATACACCGGGGAGCTGTTTTTT	CASRGPGGGYTGELFF
TRBJ2-7	TRBV18	.	TGTGCCAGCTCACCAGGGACAAGGGGGACCTACGAGCAGTACTTC	CASSPGTRGTYEQYF
TRBJ2-2	TRBV6-4	TRBD1	TGTGCCAGCAGTGACTCAGGGGACAGGGACACCGGGGAGCTGTTTTTT	CASSDSGDRDTGELFF
TRBJ1-2	TRBV19	TRBD1	TGTGCCAGTAGTATGGGACAGGGCGTCTATGGCTACACCTTC	CASSMGQGVYGYTF
TRBJ1-2	TRBV7-9	.	TGTGCCAGCAGCTGGACAGTCAGCTATGGCTACACCTTC	CASSWTVSYGYTF
TRBJ1-1	TRBV5-6	.	TGTGCCAGCAGCTACCTGGGGGGGGTGGTCACTGAAGCTTTCTTT	CASSYLGGVVTEAFF
TRBJ1-2	TRBV11-2	.	TGTGCCAGCAGTTTGGTCGGGGGAGGGATCTATGGCTACACCTTC	CASSLVGGGIYGYTF
TRBJ2-7	TRBV30	.	TGTGCCTGGAGTTCCGGGTCGTTCGCCTACGAGCAGTACTTC	CAWSSGSFAYEQYF
TRBJ2-6	TRBV6-1	.	TGTGCCAGCAGAGCCTACGACTCTGGGGCCAACGTCCTGACTTTC	CASRAYDSGANVLTF
TRBJ1-1	TRBV2	TRBD1	TGTGCCAGTACGGGACAGTCGAACACTGAGGCTTTCTTT	CASTGQSNTEAFF
TRBJ2-7	TRBV5-1	TRBD1	TGCGCCAGCAGGAGTAACGACAGGGCCCACGAGCAGTACTTC	CASRSNDRAHEQYF
TRBJ2-4	TRBV5-6	TRBD1	TGTGCCAGCAGCCCCCTCGAGGGGGCCGGGGTAGCCAAAAACATTCAGTACTTC	CASSPLEGAGVAKNIQYF
TRBJ2-3	TRBV25-1	TRBD2	TGTGCCAGCAGTGAAGGACTAGCGGGAGATACGCAGTATTTT	CASSEGLAGDTQYF
TRBJ1-2	TRBV29-1	TRBD1	TGCAGCGTGCCCGACAGGGGCTGGATCTATGGCTACACCTTC	CSVPDRGWIYGYTF
TRBJ2-7	TRBV19	TRBD2	TGTGCCAGTAGTCCTGGGACTAGCAGTTCCTACGAGCAGTACTTC	CASSPGTSSSYEQYF
TRBJ1-1	TRBV5-4	.	TGTGCCAGCAGTGTGGATCGGAGGGCTGAAGCTTTCTTT	CASSVDRRAEAFF
TRBJ2-3	TRBV19	TRBD1	TGTGCCAGTAGTATCGGACAGGGGAAAACAGATACGCAGTATTTT	CASSIGQGKTDTQYF
TRBJ1-2	TRBV4-1	TRBD1	TGCGCCAGCAGCCAACCGGGACAGATAAGCCTCTATGGCTACACCTTC	CASSQPGQISLYGYTF
TRBJ2-2	TRBV25-1	.	TGTGCCAGCAGTGCCGATCCGGGTCGGGGATACACCGGGGAGCTGTTTTTT	CASSADPGRGYTGELFF
TRBJ2-1	TRBV30	.	TGTGCCTGGAGTGTAAGAGGGGGTCGGGTCAATGAGCAGTTCTTC	CAWSVRGGRVNEQFF
TRBJ1-5	TRBV2	.	TGTGCCAGCGCCCCGGGACAACGCAATCAGCCCCAGCATTTT	CASAPGQRNQPQHF
TRBJ1-3	TRBV7-9	TRBD1	TGTGCCAGCAGACCTGGACAGGGGGCTGGAAACACCATATATTTT	CASRPGQGAGNTIYF
TRBJ2-3	TRBV7-9	TRBD2	TGTGCCAGCAGCTTAGTCGGGCTAGCGGGCTTCACAGATACGCAGTATTTT	CASSLVGLAGFTDTQYF
TRBJ2-7	TRBV9	TRBD1	TGTGCCAGCAGCGCCAAGACAGGGCTTTACGAGCAGTACTTC	CASSAKTGLYEQYF
TRBJ1-1	TRBV5-1	.	TGCGCCAGCAGCTTGACCGGGACTGCCGGAGAAGCTTTCTTT	CASSLTGTAGEAFF
TRBJ2-3	TRBV19	.	TGTGCCAGTAGTATACCAGGGCTGCCCACAGATACGCAGTATTTT	CASSIPGLPTDTQYF
TRBJ2-1	TRBV2	.	TGTGCCAGCAGAAGAACCAGCTCCTACAATGAGCAGTTCTTC	CASRRTSSYNEQFF
TRBJ2-1	TRBV10-3	TRBD1	TGTGCCACGGAGTACGGGGGACAGGGGAATGTCAATGAGCAGTTCTTC	CATEYGGQGNVNEQFF
TRBJ2-5	TRBV4-1	.	TGCGCCAGCAGCCATAAGCTCAAAGGGGGGGACGGGGCTACGGGAACCCAGTACTTC	CASSHKLKGGDGATGTQYF
TRBJ1-5	TRBV6-5	TRBD1	TGTGCCAGCAGTAATTCAGGGGGCGCGGGTCAGCCCCAGCATTTT	CASSNSGGAGQPQHF
TRBJ1-4	TRBV30	.	TGTGCCTGGAGTCAGGGTGTTGAAAAACTGTTTTTT	CAWSQGVEKLFF
TRBJ2-7	TRBV27	TRBD2	TGTGCCACCACTCCCACTAGCGGAAGGGAGCAGTACTTC	CATTPTSGREQYF
TRBJ2-3	TRBV30	TRBD1	TGTGCCTGGAGTGCGGGACAGGGGAAAGATACGCAGTATTTT	CAWSAGQGKDTQYF
TRBJ1-1	TRBV5-6	.	TGTGCCAGCAGCCCCAGGGGTCGGGGGAACACTGAAGCTTTCTTT	CASSPRGRGNTEAFF
TRBJ2-7	TRBV6-5	TRBD1	TGTGCCAGCAGTCCTGACAGGGGTGGCTACGAGCAGTACTTC	CASSPDRGGYEQYF
TRBJ2-7	TRBV11-3	.	TGTGCCAGCAGCACCCCCGGGGGCTACGAGCAGTACTTC	CASSTPGGYEQYF
TRBJ2-1	TRBV7-2	.	TGTGCCAGCAGCTTAGGTCCAGGTGAGCAGTTCTTC	CASSLGPGEQFF
TRBJ1-4	TRBV30	TRBD1	TGTGCCTGGTCTCGACAGGGCCTTGCAACTAATGAAAAACTGTTTTTT	CAWSRQGLATNEKLFF
TRBJ1-3	TRBV6-5	.	TGTGCCAGCAGTTACCGGGGAACACAGGGTACCATATATTTT	CASSYRGTQGTIYF
TRBJ2-1	TRBV6-1	.	TGTGCCAGCAGCAGCGCCCCCCAATTGGACAATGAGCAGTTCTTC	CASSSAPQLDNEQFF
TRBJ2-1	TRBV11-1	TRBD2	TGTGCCAGCAGCCTTAATGCGGGAGCCCGATACAATGAGCAGTTCTTC	CASSLNAGARYNEQFF
TRBJ2-7	TRBV18	TRBD2	TGTGCCAGCTCTCTTACGGGAGGCCGCTCCTACGAGCAGTACTTC	CASSLTGGRSYEQYF
TRBJ1-2	TRBV19	.	TGTGCCAGTAGCCCCGGGATACTGGGATATGGCTACACCTTC	CASSPGILGYGYTF